One sample yielded the 30 T cell receptor beta chains listed below, sequenced in a study of blood T cell repertoires in COVID-19. Assay: immunoSEQ multiplex PCR; the TCRdb copy retains only in-frame clones and omits some. The data hold more than 300,000 clones, with around 83% observed a single time. Sequenced: PBMCs or T cells enriched from blood (not recorded which). The receptors derive from a woman aged 50 to 60 who had recovered from COVID-19.

With regard to this clone: The sample has other DNA sequences that encode this CDR3 too. V and J are TRBV5-4 and TRBJ2-5; 12 positions match TRBD1. Germline-derived CDR1 and CDR2 are SGHNT and YYREEE (reference sequence). The CDR3 runs to 15 residues. V trimming: 0 bases; J trimming: 4 bases; junction bases outside the gene matches: 1. DNA for the CDR3: TGTGCCAGCAGCTTGGGGGACAGGGGGCGAGAGACCCAGTACTTC. Translated: CASSLGDRGRETQYF.

V and J are TRBV27 and TRBJ1-6, with D unclear. The germline V gene has CDR1 MNHEY and CDR2 SMNVEV (reference sequence). V dropped 3 bases and J dropped 1 base, with 13 bases sitting between them. The CDR3 is 17 residues long. The CDR3: CASSFALRGSYNSPLHF. The CDR3 bases are TGTGCCAGCAGTTTCGCACTTCGAGGGTCCTATAATTCACCCCTCCACTTT.

CDR3 sequence reads: CASSPRTGWGATNEKLFF. CDR3 DNA: TGTGCCAGCAGCCCACGGACAGGGTGGGGGGCTACTAATGAAAAACTGTTTTTT. The J gene is TRBJ1-4, the V gene TRBV3-1 (or the pseudogene TRBV3-2); 8 positions match TRBD1. The CDR3 contains 18 residues. Germline trimming cut 4 bases from V and 2 bases from J; bases unmatched to any gene: 12. Looked up from germline, CDR1 is LGHDT and CDR2 is YNNKEL (reference sequence).

The chain employs TRBV27 and TRBJ2-1; D is uncertain. The V gene's germline CDR1 is MNHEY and CDR2 SMNVEV (reference sequence). Trimming shortened V by 2 bases and J by 8 bases, and 16 bases separated the two germline ends. CDR3 length equals 15 residues. The CDR3 coding sequence is TGTGCCAGCAGTTTAGGGCAGTTTGTTGTGGATGAGCAGTTCTTC. Translated: CASSLGQFVVDEQFF.

This chain links TRBV7-8 with TRBJ2-7; 9 nucleotides align to TRBD1. V lost 1 base and J lost 6; bases outside the gene matches: 7. CDR1 and CDR2 (germline): SGHVS, FQNEAQ. The CDR3 extends over 15 amino acids. The CDR3 sequence is CASSLDGTGSGEQYF. The CDR3 DNA sequence: TGTGCCAGCAGCTTAGACGGGACAGGGTCGGGCGAGCAGTACTTC.

CDR3 loop: CASRRYGATNEKLFF. The CDR3 DNA follows: TGTGCCAGCAGGAGGTACGGGGCAACTAATGAAAAACTGTTTTTT. The rearrangement links TRBV28 to TRBJ1-4, with D uncertain. This CDR3 has 15 amino acids. Germline V lookup: CDR1 MDHEN, CDR2 SYDVKM. Trimming removed 6 bases at V and 0 bases at J, with 11 bases between.

This rearrangement joins TRBV6-5 to TRBJ2-7; maybe TRBD1 (6 bases). V was shortened by 5 bases and J by 2 bases, with 13 bases between the two germline ends. The germline V gene encodes CDR1 MNHEY and CDR2 SVGAGI. The CDR3 totals 14 residues. CDR3 in DNA: TGTGCCAGCAGTCCCCCAGGGGTCACCTACGAGCAGTACTTC. Its protein is CASSPPGVTYEQYF.

The chain couples TRBV7-9 to TRBJ1-4, with 7 bases aligning to TRBD1. The CDR3 consists of 16 residues. Germline loops: CDR1 SEHNR, CDR2 FQNEAQ (reference sequence). The V gene end was trimmed by 2 bases and the J gene end by 5 bases; junction bases not matched to a gene: 8. This CDR3 reads CASSLMSGTENEKLFF. The CDR3 DNA follows: TGTGCCAGCAGCTTAATGTCCGGGACAGAAAATGAAAAACTGTTTTTT.

J is TRBJ2-1 and V is TRBV5-1, with TRBD2 matching 11 bases. V was pared by 3 bases and J by 8 bases, with 16 bases of the junction left unmatched. This CDR3 is 18 amino acids long. CDR1 and CDR2 (germline): SGHRS, YFSETQ. CDR3 in amino acids: CASSSERFSGRARDEQFF. The DNA for the CDR3 is TGCGCCAGCAGCTCAGAAAGGTTTAGCGGGAGGGCCCGGGATGAGCAGTTCTTC.

The rearrangement uses TRBV19 and TRBJ1-1; 9 nucleotides align to TRBD1. There are 16 residues in the CDR3. Germline CDR1 reads LNHDA; CDR2 reads SQIVND (reference sequence). The V gene end was trimmed by 1 base and the J gene end by 6 bases; junction bases not matched to a gene: 9. CDR3 amino acids: CASSIGLPGQGAEAFF. DNA for the CDR3: TGTGCCAGTAGTATAGGTCTACCGGGACAGGGCGCTGAAGCTTTCTTT.

The chain carries TRBV20-1 and TRBJ1-1; maybe TRBD1 (5 bases). The CDR3 totals 11 residues. The germline V and J ends were trimmed by 5 bases and 5 bases, with 9 bases remaining between them. Germline CDR1 reads DFQATT; CDR2 reads SNEGSKA (reference sequence). This chain's CDR3 is CSARRQTEAFF. Here the CDR3 DNA reads TGCAGTGCTCGACGACAGACTGAAGCTTTCTTT.

The sample holds one count of this clone. The chain employs TRBV11-3 and TRBJ1-1; 7 bases agree with TRBD1. The CDR3 loop spans 14 amino acids. Germline V gene lookup returns CDR1 SGHNT and CDR2 YENEEA. Trimming removed 10 bases from V and 0 bases from J; junction bases left unmatched: 8. CDR3 amino acids: CATGRDSMNTEAFF. For the CDR3, the DNA is TGTGCCACCGGACGGGACAGTATGAACACTGAAGCTTTCTTT.

This chain joins TRBV4-3 and TRBJ1-1; unclear D gene. CDR1 and CDR2 from the germline V gene are LGHNA and YSLEER. CDR3 length: 15 amino acids. Trimming took 0 bases from V and 1 from J, leaving 9 bases between them. The CDR3 reads CASSQDPEGNTEAFF. DNA of the CDR3: TGCGCCAGCAGCCAAGATCCGGAGGGGAACACTGAAGCTTTCTTT.

The chain uses TRBV19 and TRBJ1-3, with D uncertain. CDR3 length equals 16 residues. With 5 bases removed from V and 0 bases from J, the gap between germline ends came to 14 bases. The V gene's germline CDR1 is LNHDA and CDR2 SQIVND (reference sequence). Here the CDR3 reads CASSPSRFGSGNTIYF. Written as DNA, the CDR3 is TGTGCCAGTAGTCCCTCCCGGTTTGGCTCTGGAAACACCATATATTTT.

The chain uses TRBV7-2 and TRBJ1-4; maybe TRBD1 (6 bases). The CDR3 contains 15 residues. Germline V gene data show CDR1 as SGHTA and CDR2 as FQGNSA. The V and J ends lost 5 bases and 4 bases respectively, with 14 bases between them. Here the CDR3 DNA reads TGTGCCAGCAGCCCTACAGGGTTAAGTAATGAAAAACTGTTTTTT. Encoded protein: CASSPTGLSNEKLFF.

This clone was seen a single time. The V gene is TRBV3-1 (or the pseudogene TRBV3-2), the J gene TRBJ1-6, with a weak D call TRBD1 (6 bases). The CDR3 totals 16 residues. Germline CDR1 and CDR2: LGHDT and YNNKEL (reference sequence). V was clipped by 3 bases and J by 8 bases, with 17 bases between them. This CDR3 reads CASSQWGGSSYSPLHF. The CDR3 DNA is TGTGCCAGCAGCCAGTGGGGGGGCTCGTCGTATTCACCCCTCCACTTT.

The J gene is TRBJ2-7, the V gene TRBV7-4; D unclear. V was trimmed by 2 bases and J by 1 base, leaving 6 bases between them. There are 13 residues in the CDR3. Germline CDR1 SGHVT, CDR2 SQSDAQ. CDR3 region: CASSLIYSYEQYF. DNA for the CDR3: TGTGCCAGCAGCTTAATTTATTCCTACGAGCAGTACTTC.

The chain links TRBV30 to TRBJ1-2, with TRBD1 identical over 9 bases. CDR3 length: 12 amino acids. Germline assignment: CDR1 GTSNPN and CDR2 SVGIG (reference sequence). Trimming removed 3 bases from V and 7 bases from J; junction bases left unmatched: 3. CDR3 loop: CAWRGTGIGYTF. The CDR3 DNA is TGTGCCTGGAGGGGGACAGGGATTGGCTACACCTTC.

In this sample, this clone turned up once. The genes are TRBV30 and TRBJ2-3; D call uncertain. V was trimmed by 0 bases and J by 2 bases, leaving 6 bases between them. The CDR3 extends over 13 amino acids. CDR1 is GTSNPN and CDR2 is SVGIG in the germline V gene (reference sequence). CDR3 residues: CAWSVSVTDTQYF. The CDR3 DNA follows: TGTGCCTGGAGTGTCTCAGTCACAGATACGCAGTATTTT.

The chain employs TRBV10-3 and TRBJ1-1, with 10 bases identical to TRBD1. V trimming: 4 bases; J trimming: 5 bases; junction bases outside the gene matches: 4. The CDR3 loop spans 14 amino acids. In germline, CDR1 is ENHRY, CDR2 SYGVKD. Written as DNA, the CDR3 is TGTGCCATCAGTGGGGGACAGGGGAGAACTGAAGCTTTCTTT. Residues: CAISGGQGRTEAFF.

This chain links TRBV9 with TRBJ2-1; TRBD2 matches at 12 bases. CDR1 is SGDLS and CDR2 is YYNGEE in the germline V gene. V lost 3 bases and J lost 6; bases outside the gene matches: 4. This CDR3 has 15 amino acids. CDR3 protein: CASSATSGSGNEQFF. The CDR3 coding sequence is TGTGCCAGCAGCGCGACTAGCGGGAGCGGCAATGAGCAGTTCTTC.

The chain recombines TRBV7-3 with TRBJ2-5, with 8 bases that match TRBD2. The CDR3 loop spans 15 amino acids. J was trimmed by 2 bases and V by 0 bases; bases with no gene match: 2. Germline-derived CDR1 and CDR2 are SGHTA and FQGTGA. In DNA, the CDR3 is TGTGCCAGCAGCTTAACTAGCGGGGCTCAAGAGACCCAGTACTTC. Protein product: CASSLTSGAQETQYF. Together with reference TRBV7-3 and TRBJ2-5, the CDR3 gives the full variable domain: GAGVSQTPSNKVTEKGKYVELRCDPISGHTALYWYRQSLGQGPEFLIYFQGTGAADDSGLPNDRFFAVRPEGSVSTLKIQRTERGDSAVYLCASSLTSGAQETQYFGPGTRLLVL.

This clone showed up just once. In DNA form, the CDR3 reads TGTGCCAGCAGTTACCCCCCGGGACAGAGATTCTATGGCTACACCTTC. It specifies CASSYPPGQRFYGYTF. The chain uses TRBV6-2 or TRBV6-3 and TRBJ1-2; 7 positions match TRBD1. V was pared by 2 bases and J by 4 bases, with 10 bases of the junction left unmatched. Per the germline V gene, CDR1 is MNHEY and CDR2 is SVGEGT. The CDR3 has 16 residues.

The chain combines TRBV5-1 with TRBJ1-6; no firm D call. The V end lost 2 bases, the J end lost 0 bases, and 9 bases lay between the germline ends. The CDR3 extends over 16 amino acids. CDR1 SGHRS and CDR2 YFSETQ come from the germline V gene. The CDR3 nucleotides read TGCGCCAGCAGCTTTGAGCAAATCTCCTATAATTCACCCCTCCACTTT. It encodes CASSFEQISYNSPLHF.

This clone was detected only once. The genes are TRBV20-1 and TRBJ1-1; no definite D call. This CDR3 comprises 11 residues. The ends were cut back, 4 bases at V and 9 bases at J, with 12 bases in the middle. Germline V CDR1 and CDR2: DFQATT, SNEGSKA (reference sequence). The CDR3 nucleotides read TGCAGTGCTACGTCCTCGGGAAAAGCTTTCTTT. This codes for CSATSSGKAFF.

The CDR3 reads CASSKRDRGYEQYF. The CDR3 bases are TGTGCCAGCAGCAAAAGGGACAGGGGCTACGAGCAGTACTTC. This chain uses TRBV21-1 with TRBJ2-7; the table gives TRBD1 as D, unverified against the DNA. TRBV21-1 is designated a pseudogene. The CDR3 spans 14 residues.

This chain uses TRBV9 with TRBJ2-6; 9 nucleotides line up with TRBD1. Germline CDR1 is SGDLS and CDR2 is YYNGEE. This CDR3 is 17 amino acids long. V was clipped by 4 bases and J by 0 bases; unmatched bases: 5. This CDR3 is CASSLGQGLSGANVLTF. The CDR3 coding sequence is TGTGCCAGCAGCCTGGGACAGGGACTCTCTGGGGCCAACGTCCTGACTTTC.

This clone was observed a few times. The chain couples TRBV19 to TRBJ2-2, with a tentative D call TRBD1 (6 bases). V was shortened by 4 bases and J by 6 bases, with 15 bases between the two germline ends. Germline V gene lookup returns CDR1 LNHDA and CDR2 SQIVND (reference sequence). This CDR3 contains 15 residues. In DNA, the CDR3 is TGTGCCAGTAGTAACCAGGGGATGGACGCCGGGGAGCTGTTTTTT. This codes for CASSNQGMDAGELFF.

This chain uses TRBV11-1 with TRBJ2-1; 8 nucleotides align to TRBD1. CDR3 length: 15 residues. Germline CDR1 reads SGHAT; CDR2 reads FQDESV (reference sequence). V gave up 2 bases and J gave up 6 bases; unmatched junction bases: 6. The CDR3 sequence is CASSLIGQGINEQFF. CDR3 in DNA: TGTGCCAGCAGCTTAATAGGACAGGGCATCAATGAGCAGTTCTTC.

The V and J genes are TRBV2 and TRBJ2-7, with 8 bases lining up with TRBD2. Germline lookup yields CDR1 SNHLY and CDR2 FYNNEI. The V and J ends lost 4 bases and 5 bases, in that order; junction bases with no gene match: 16. CDR3 length: 17 amino acids. The CDR3 loop is CASSAEAGVPLVNEQYF. DNA for the CDR3: TGTGCCAGCAGTGCCGAAGCGGGGGTCCCCTTGGTCAACGAGCAGTACTTC.